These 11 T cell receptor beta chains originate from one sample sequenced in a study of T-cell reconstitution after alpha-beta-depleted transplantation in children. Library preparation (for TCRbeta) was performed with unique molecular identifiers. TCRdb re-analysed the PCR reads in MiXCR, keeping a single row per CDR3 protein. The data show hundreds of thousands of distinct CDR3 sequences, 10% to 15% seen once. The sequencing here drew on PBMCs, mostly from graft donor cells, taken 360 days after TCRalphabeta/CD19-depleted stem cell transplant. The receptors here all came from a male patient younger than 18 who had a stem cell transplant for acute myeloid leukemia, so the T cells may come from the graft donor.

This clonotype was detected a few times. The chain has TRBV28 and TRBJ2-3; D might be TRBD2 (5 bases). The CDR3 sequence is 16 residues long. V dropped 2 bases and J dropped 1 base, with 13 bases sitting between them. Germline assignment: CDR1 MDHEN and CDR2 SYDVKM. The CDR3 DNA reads TGTGCCAGCAGTTTAGTGGTTAGCGTTGGCACAGATACGCAGTATTTT. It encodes CASSLVVSVGTDTQYF.

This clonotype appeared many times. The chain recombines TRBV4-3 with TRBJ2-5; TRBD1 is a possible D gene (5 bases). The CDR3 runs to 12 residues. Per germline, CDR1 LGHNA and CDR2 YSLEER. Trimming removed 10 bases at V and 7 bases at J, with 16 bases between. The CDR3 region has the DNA TGCGCCACTAAAGGGCTCCAGGGGACCCAGTACTTC. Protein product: CATKGLQGTQYF.

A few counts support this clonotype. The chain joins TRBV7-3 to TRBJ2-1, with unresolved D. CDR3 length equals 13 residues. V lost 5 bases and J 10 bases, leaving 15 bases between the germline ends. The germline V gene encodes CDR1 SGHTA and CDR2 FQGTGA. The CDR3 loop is CASSQHMGSEQFF. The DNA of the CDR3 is TGTGCCAGCAGCCAACATATGGGAAGCGAGCAGTTCTTC.

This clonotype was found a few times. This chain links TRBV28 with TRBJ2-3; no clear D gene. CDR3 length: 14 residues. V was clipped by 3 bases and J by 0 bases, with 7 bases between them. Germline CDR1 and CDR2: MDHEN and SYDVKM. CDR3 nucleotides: TGTGCCAGCAGTTTCTTCACTAGCACAGATACGCAGTATTTT. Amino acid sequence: CASSFFTSTDTQYF.

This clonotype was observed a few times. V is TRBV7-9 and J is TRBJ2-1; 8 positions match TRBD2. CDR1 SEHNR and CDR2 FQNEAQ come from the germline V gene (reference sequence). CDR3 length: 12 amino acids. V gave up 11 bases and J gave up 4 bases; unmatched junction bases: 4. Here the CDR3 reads CAVAGRYNEQFF. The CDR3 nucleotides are TGTGCCGTAGCGGGAAGGTACAATGAGCAGTTCTTC.

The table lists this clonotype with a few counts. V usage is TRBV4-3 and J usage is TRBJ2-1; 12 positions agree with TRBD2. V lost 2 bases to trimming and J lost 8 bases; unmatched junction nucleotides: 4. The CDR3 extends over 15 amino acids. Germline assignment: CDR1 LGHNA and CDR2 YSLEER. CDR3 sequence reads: CASSQPTSGSHEQFF. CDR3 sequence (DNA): TGCGCCAGCAGCCAACCGACTAGCGGGAGCCATGAGCAGTTCTTC.

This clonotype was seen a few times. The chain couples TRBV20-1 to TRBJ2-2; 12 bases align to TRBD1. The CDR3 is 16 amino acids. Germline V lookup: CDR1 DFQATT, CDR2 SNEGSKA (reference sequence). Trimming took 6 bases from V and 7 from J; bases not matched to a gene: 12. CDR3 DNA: TGCAGTGCGAACCTCAGGGACAGGGGGCATGTCGGGGAGCTGTTTTTT. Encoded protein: CSANLRDRGHVGELFF.

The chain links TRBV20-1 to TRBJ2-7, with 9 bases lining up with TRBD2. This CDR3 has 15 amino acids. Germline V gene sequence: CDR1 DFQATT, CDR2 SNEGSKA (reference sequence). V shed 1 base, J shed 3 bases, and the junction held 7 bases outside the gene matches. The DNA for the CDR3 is TGCAGTGCTAGAGGGGGCCCAGCGGGGGGCTACGAGCAGTACTTC. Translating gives CSARGGPAGGYEQYF.

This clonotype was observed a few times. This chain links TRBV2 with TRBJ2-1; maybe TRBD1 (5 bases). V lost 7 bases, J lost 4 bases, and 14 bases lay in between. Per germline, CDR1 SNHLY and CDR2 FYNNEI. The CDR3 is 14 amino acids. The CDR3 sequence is CASNSLKGYNEQFF. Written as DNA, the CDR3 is TGTGCCAGCAATAGCCTTAAGGGGTACAATGAGCAGTTCTTC.

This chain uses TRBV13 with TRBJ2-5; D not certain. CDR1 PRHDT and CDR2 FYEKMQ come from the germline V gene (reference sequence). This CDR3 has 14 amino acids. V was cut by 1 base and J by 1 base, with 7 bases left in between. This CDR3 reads CASSLEGAQETQYF. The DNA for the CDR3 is TGTGCCAGCAGCTTAGAAGGAGCCCAAGAGACCCAGTACTTC.

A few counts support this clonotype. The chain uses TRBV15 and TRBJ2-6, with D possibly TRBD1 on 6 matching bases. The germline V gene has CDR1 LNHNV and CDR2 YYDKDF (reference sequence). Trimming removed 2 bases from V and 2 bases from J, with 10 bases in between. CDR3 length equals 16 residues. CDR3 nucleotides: TGTGCCACCAGCAGACGACAGGAAGCTGGGGCCAACGTCCTGACTTTC. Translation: CATSRRQEAGANVLTF.